Below, one TCR beta chain is given with its context. UMI labels and 5' RACE were used to prepare the TRB cDNA libraries. TCRdb reprocessed the 5' RACE reads and stores each CDR3 protein as one record, lacking DNA. This sample's table has over 100,000 distinct CDR3 sequences. There are 17 residues in the CDR3. Germline V CDR1 and CDR2: SQVTM, ANQGSEA. This entry comes from a study of CXCR3-negative and CXCR3-positive naive CD8 T cells. The specimen was naive CXCR3- CD8+ T cells from blood. The subset was: CD45RO-CCR7+CD27+CD95- naive CD8+ T cells lacking CXCR3 (TNR3-). This clonotype originated in a human donor in good health. Some clones in this sample may be carry-over from other donors' samples. This rearrangement joins TRBV29-1 to TRBJ2-3; TCRdb returns TRBD2, unconfirmable since there is no DNA. The CDR3 protein is CSAGGVTISGRADTQYF.